The 26 T cell receptor beta chains listed next were all sequenced from one sample in a study of T cells in narcolepsy. This table comes from immunoSEQ multiplex PCR, and its TCRdb copy is limited to in-frame clones, with some not included. The table has 25,000 to 30,000 clones, around 87% seen once; the top ten hold around 0.92%. Sequenced: memory (CD45RA-) CD4+ T cells from blood. The receptors were sampled from a human donor in good health.

J is TRBJ2-7 and V is TRBV7-9; tentative D call: TRBD2 (5 bases). Germline CDR1 and CDR2: SEHNR and FQNEAQ (reference sequence). The CDR3 extends over 13 amino acids. The V gene lost 8 bases and the J gene lost 0 bases, with 11 bases spanning the gap. CDR3 sequence: CASERDSSYEQYF. DNA of the CDR3: TGTGCCAGCGAGAGGGATAGCTCCTACGAGCAGTACTTC.

The chain carries TRBV5-3 and TRBJ1-5; a possible D gene is TRBD1 (5 bases). TRBV5-3 is assigned to the ORF class and has an uncertain function. The CDR3 is made up of 14 amino acids. Trimming removed 0 bases at V and 7 bases at J, with 11 bases between. CDR3: CARSLGPWGQPQHF. In nucleotides, the CDR3 is TGTGCCAGAAGCTTGGGACCATGGGGGCAGCCCCAGCATTTT.

The V gene is TRBV5-1, the J gene TRBJ2-7; TRBD1 aligns across 8 bases. The CDR3 extends over 14 amino acids. The V gene's germline CDR1 is SGHRS and CDR2 YFSETQ. J gave up 5 bases and V 4 bases, and 8 bases lay outside the gene matches. The chain's CDR3 is CASSPPDRVHEQYF. In nucleotides, the CDR3 is TGCGCCAGCAGCCCCCCGGACAGGGTGCACGAGCAGTACTTC.

In this sample, this clone turned up once. The chain carries TRBV19 and TRBJ1-1; D unclear. CDR1 LNHDA and CDR2 SQIVND come from the germline V gene (reference sequence). With 6 bases removed from V and 5 bases from J, the gap between germline ends came to 16 bases. CDR3 size: 14 residues. CDR3 protein: CASSPVTGNTEAFF. The CDR3 DNA follows: TGTGCCAGTAGCCCGGTAACGGGGAATACTGAAGCTTTCTTT.

CDR3 in DNA: TGTGCCAGTAGTATAGGGGCCGCGGATACGCAGTATTTT. It specifies CASSIGAADTQYF. This chain links TRBV19 with TRBJ2-3; D not certain. In germline, CDR1 is LNHDA, CDR2 SQIVND (reference sequence). The length of the CDR3 is 13 residues. The V end was cut by 1 base, the J end by 6 bases, with 8 bases between.

V and J are TRBV19 and TRBJ2-1, with a tentative D call TRBD2 (7 bases). V lost 6 bases and J lost 4, with 16 bases in between. Germline lookup yields CDR1 LNHDA and CDR2 SQIVND (reference sequence). The CDR3 has 15 amino acids. The CDR3 nucleotides read TGTGCCAGTAGCCCTCTCGCGGGGGCATACAATGAGCAGTTCTTC. Translating it yields CASSPLAGAYNEQFF.

The rearrangement uses TRBV11-2 and TRBJ1-5; TRBD1 aligns across 9 bases. J gave up 6 bases and V 0 bases, and 3 bases lay outside the gene matches. Germline V gene lookup returns CDR1 SGHAT and CDR2 FQNNGV. The CDR3 has 15 amino acids. The CDR3 region has the DNA TGTGCCAGCAGCTTAGAACAGGGGGCAGGTCAGCCCCAGCATTTT. Translating it yields CASSLEQGAGQPQHF.

This clone was seen more than once but under ten times. The gene calls are TRBV5-6 and TRBJ2-1; possibly TRBD2 for D (5 bases). This CDR3 has 17 amino acids. Per germline, CDR1 SGHDT and CDR2 YYEEEE. V gave up 0 bases and J gave up 0 bases, with 13 bases separating them. CDR3 bases: TGTGCCAGCAGCTTGGAATTGGACTGGAGCTCCTACAATGAGCAGTTCTTC. Its translation is CASSLELDWSSYNEQFF.

The chain joins TRBV5-4 to TRBJ2-2, with 7 bases that match TRBD2. Germline CDR1 and CDR2: SGHNT and YYREEE (reference sequence). This CDR3 comprises 16 residues. With 5 bases clipped from V and 3 bases from J, the junction kept 10 bases outside the gene matches. The CDR3 DNA reads TGTGCCAGCAGTTCCCAAGGGGCGGGAGACACCGGGGAGCTGTTTTTT. This encodes CASSSQGAGDTGELFF.

The CDR3 spells CASSAIRGQAGELFF. Written as DNA, the CDR3 is TGTGCCAGCAGCGCGATCAGGGGGCAAGCCGGGGAGCTGTTTTTT. The chain carries TRBV7-2 and TRBJ2-2; 8 bases are shared with TRBD1. V trimming: 5 bases; J trimming: 6 bases; junction bases outside the gene matches: 8. The CDR3 is 15 amino acids. Germline assignment: CDR1 SGHTA and CDR2 FQGNSA.

The chain couples TRBV11-3 to TRBJ2-2; tentatively, D is TRBD1 (6 bases). V was cut by 6 bases and J by 7 bases, with 9 bases left in between. This CDR3 is built from 12 residues. Germline lookup yields CDR1 SGHNT and CDR2 YENEEA. CDR3 sequence: CASSPGVGELFF. The CDR3 nucleotides read TGTGCCAGCAGTCCAGGGGTCGGGGAGCTGTTTTTT.

V usage is TRBV6-5 and J usage is TRBJ1-1; no firm D call. Deletions cut 2 bases from V and 6 bases from J, with 10 bases between. In germline, CDR1 is MNHEY, CDR2 SVGAGI. The CDR3 spans 13 residues. DNA of the CDR3: TGTGCCAGCAGTTACGAGCGCTTCTCTGAAGCTTTCTTT. Protein sequence: CASSYERFSEAFF.

The chain is built from TRBV30 and TRBJ2-2; 10 bases are a match to TRBD1. With V trimmed by 2 bases and J by 3 bases, 6 bases remained unmatched. The germline CDR1 and CDR2 sequences are GTSNPN and SVGIG (reference sequence). The length of the CDR3 is 16 residues. For the CDR3, the DNA is TGTGCCTGGAGTCAGGACAGGGGGAGGTACACCGGGGAGCTGTTTTTT. It is translated as CAWSQDRGRYTGELFF.

This clone was picked up a small number of times. Other DNA variants within this sample encode the same CDR3. The chain combines TRBV6-6 with TRBJ1-2, with unresolved D. This CDR3 contains 15 residues. V was trimmed by 0 bases and J by 8 bases, leaving 16 bases between them. Germline lookup yields CDR1 MNHNY and CDR2 SVGAGI (reference sequence). Written as DNA, the CDR3 is TGTGCCAGCAGTTACTCGAGCACGGGTGCGGGGGGCTACACCTTC. Translated: CASSYSSTGAGGYTF.

This sequence joins TRBV5-4 and TRBJ2-7, with 9 bases aligning to TRBD1. CDR3 size: 15 residues. V shed 4 bases, J shed 3 bases, and the junction held 8 bases outside the gene matches. Germline CDR1 SGHNT, CDR2 YYREEE (reference sequence). The CDR3 region has the DNA TGTGCCAGCAGCCCCCAGGGACAGGGTAACTACGAGCAGTACTTC. Its translation: CASSPQGQGNYEQYF.

The V call is TRBV10-3, the J call TRBJ1-1; 7 positions agree with TRBD1. Losses at the gene ends were 6 bases for V and 4 bases for J; bases not matched to a gene: 11. The CDR3 runs 15 residues. CDR1 and CDR2 from the germline V gene are ENHRY and SYGVKD. The CDR3 loop reads CAIRISGTEATEAFF. CDR3 sequence (DNA): TGTGCCATCAGGATATCCGGGACAGAGGCCACTGAAGCTTTCTTT.

This clone came up once. The gene calls are TRBV7-9 and TRBJ1-6; weak D call: TRBD1 (6 bases). The V end was cut by 6 bases, the J end by 9 bases, with 15 bases between. This CDR3 is built from 14 residues. Germline V gene data show CDR1 as SEHNR and CDR2 as FQNEAQ (reference sequence). The CDR3 sequence is CASRSGVSSSPLHF. The CDR3, as DNA: TGTGCCAGCAGATCAGGGGTTTCAAGTTCACCCCTCCACTTT.

This clone was seen once. The chain employs TRBV5-7 and TRBJ2-7; D call uncertain. TRBV5-7 is marked as an open reading frame, function uncertain. The length of the CDR3 is 13 residues. The V and J ends lost 7 bases and 6 bases respectively, with 17 bases between them. CDR3 amino acids: CASGSRTLGEQYF. The CDR3 nucleotides read TGTGCCAGCGGCTCAAGGACGCTCGGCGAGCAGTACTTC.

In this sample, this clone turned up once. The junction does not match germline at one end; this may be a read error. The rearrangement uses TRBV9 and TRBJ2-2; 8 nucleotides match TRBD2. CDR1 is SGDLS and CDR2 is YYNGEE in the germline V gene. The CDR3 consists of 16 residues. Here the CDR3 DNA reads TGTGCCCGCAGCGGGGGTAGGGGAGAGAACACCGGGGAGCTGTTTTTT. As protein: CARSGGRGENTGELFF.

This chain links TRBV30 with TRBJ2-5; no firm D call. CDR3 length equals 12 residues. V was trimmed by 5 bases and J by 3 bases, leaving 10 bases between them. Germline loops: CDR1 GTSNPN, CDR2 SVGIG (reference sequence). The CDR3 DNA sequence: TGTGCCTGGCATACATTGGAAGAGACCCAGTACTTC. Its protein is CAWHTLEETQYF.

The chain is built from TRBV19 and TRBJ1-5, with TRBD1 identical over 8 bases. Trimming removed 6 bases from V and 0 bases from J; junction bases left unmatched: 1. The CDR3 has 14 residues. The germline gives CDR1 LNHDA, CDR2 SQIVND (reference sequence). The CDR3 sequence is CASRGQVSNQPQHF. CDR3 in DNA: TGTGCCAGTAGGGGACAGGTTAGCAATCAGCCCCAGCATTTT.

This clone was seen only once. The J gene is TRBJ2-6, the V gene TRBV7-9; D is uncertain. This CDR3 comprises 13 residues. V lost 4 bases to trimming and J lost 1 base, with 2 bases between them. Germline V gives CDR1 SEHNR, CDR2 FQNEAQ (reference sequence). DNA of the CDR3: TGTGCCAGCAGCTATTCTGGGGCCAACGTCCTGACTTTC. As protein: CASSYSGANVLTF. Complete variable domain (other parts from reference TRBV7-9 and TRBJ2-6): DTGVSQNPRHKITKRGQNVTFRCDPISEHNRLYWYRQTLGQGPEFLTYFQNEAQLEKSRLLSDRFSAERPKGSFSTLEIQRTEQGDSAMYLCASSYSGANVLTFGAGSRLTVL.

This clone has just one count. The V call is TRBV27, the J call TRBJ1-2; D remains ambiguous. Deletions cut 1 base from V and 9 bases from J, with 12 bases between. This CDR3 is built from 13 residues. Per germline, CDR1 MNHEY and CDR2 SMNVEV (reference sequence). The CDR3 spells CASSLFGSKSYTF. In nucleotides, the CDR3 is TGTGCCAGCAGTTTATTCGGCAGTAAGAGCTACACCTTC.

This chain uses TRBV5-4 with TRBJ2-1; tentative D call: TRBD2 (7 bases). Trimming took 0 bases from V and 2 from J, leaving 9 bases between them. The CDR3 has 15 residues. Germline-derived CDR1 and CDR2 are SGHNT and YYREEE (reference sequence). The DNA for the CDR3 is TGTGCCAGCAGCTTGGAGGGGGGGACCTACAATGAGCAGTTCTTC. It codes for CASSLEGGTYNEQFF.

J is TRBJ2-1 and V is TRBV6-6; possibly TRBD2 for D (5 bases). This CDR3 contains 16 residues. Germline V gene lookup returns CDR1 MNHNY and CDR2 SVGAGI (reference sequence). V lost 2 bases, J lost 9 bases, and 20 bases lay in between. Here the CDR3 DNA reads TGTGCCAGCAGTTACACGCCCCGGACTCCTTTAGGTGAGCAGTTCTTC. It codes for CASSYTPRTPLGEQFF.

This sequence joins TRBV14 and TRBJ2-1, with a tentative D call TRBD2 (5 bases). There are 13 residues in the CDR3. Germline CDR1 and CDR2: SGHDN and FVKESK. With 4 bases removed from V and 12 bases from J, the gap between germline ends came to 16 bases. The CDR3, as DNA: TGTGCCAGCAGCCGGGAGAGAGAGCGGAGGCAGTTCTTC. This translates into CASSRERERRQFF.